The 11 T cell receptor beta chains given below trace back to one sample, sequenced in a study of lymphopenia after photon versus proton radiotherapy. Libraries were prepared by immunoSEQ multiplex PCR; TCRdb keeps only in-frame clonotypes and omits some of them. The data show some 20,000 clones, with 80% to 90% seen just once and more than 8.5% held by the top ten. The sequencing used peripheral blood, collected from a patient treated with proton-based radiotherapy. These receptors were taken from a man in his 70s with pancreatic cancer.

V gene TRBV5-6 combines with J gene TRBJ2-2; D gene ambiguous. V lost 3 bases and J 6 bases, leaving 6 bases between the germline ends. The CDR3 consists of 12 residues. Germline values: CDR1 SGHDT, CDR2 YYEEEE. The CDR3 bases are TGTGCCAGCAGCTCTAAGGCCGGGGAGCTGTTTTTT. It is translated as CASSSKAGELFF. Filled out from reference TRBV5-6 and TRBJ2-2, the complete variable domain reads DAGVTQSPTHLIKTRGQQVTLRCSPKSGHDTVSWYQQALGQGPQFIFQYYEEEERQRGNFPDRFSGHQFPNYSSELNVNALLLGDSALYLCASSSKAGELFFGEGSRLTVL.

The CDR3 sequence: CASSLGTGVYEQYF. The CDR3 DNA follows: TGTGCCAGCAGCTTAGGGACAGGGGTATACGAGCAGTACTTC. This chain joins TRBV7-9 and TRBJ2-5; 9 bases align to TRBD1. The J call may not be correct, given that the DNA end is closer to TRBJ2-7. Germline V CDR1 and CDR2: SEHNR, FQNEAQ (reference sequence). CDR3 length equals 14 residues.

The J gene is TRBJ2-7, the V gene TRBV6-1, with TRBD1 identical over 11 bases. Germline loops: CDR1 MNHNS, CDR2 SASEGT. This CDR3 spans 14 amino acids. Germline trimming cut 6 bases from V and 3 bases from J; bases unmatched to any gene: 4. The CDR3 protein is CASRRTGGRYEQYF. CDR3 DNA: TGTGCCAGCAGACGGACAGGGGGCCGCTACGAGCAGTACTTC.

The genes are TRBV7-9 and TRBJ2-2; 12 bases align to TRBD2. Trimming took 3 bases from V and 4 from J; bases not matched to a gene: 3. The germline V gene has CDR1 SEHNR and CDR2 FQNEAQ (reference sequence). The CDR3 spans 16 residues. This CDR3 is CASSFSSGRATGELFF. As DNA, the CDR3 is TGTGCCAGCAGCTTTTCTAGCGGGAGGGCCACCGGGGAGCTGTTTTTT.

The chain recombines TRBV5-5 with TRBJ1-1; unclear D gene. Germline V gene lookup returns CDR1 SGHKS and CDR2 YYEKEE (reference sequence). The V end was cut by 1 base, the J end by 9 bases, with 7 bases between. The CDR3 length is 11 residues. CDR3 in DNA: TGTGCCAGCAGCTTGCAGGTGAAAGCTTTCTTT. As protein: CASSLQVKAFF.

CDR3 coding DNA: TGTGCCAGTCGGGGTAGGGGGCCAACTAATGAAAAACTGTTTTTT. It is translated as CASRGRGPTNEKLFF. The chain uses TRBV19 and TRBJ1-4; 7 nucleotides agree with TRBD1. Germline assignment: CDR1 LNHDA and CDR2 SQIVND (reference sequence). The CDR3 covers 15 residues. Trimming at V came to 8 bases and at J to 0 bases, leaving 6 bases not matched to a gene.

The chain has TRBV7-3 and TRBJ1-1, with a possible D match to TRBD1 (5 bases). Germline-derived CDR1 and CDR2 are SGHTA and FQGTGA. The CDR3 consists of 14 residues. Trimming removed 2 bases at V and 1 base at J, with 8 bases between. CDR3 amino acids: CASSLQGTNTEAFF. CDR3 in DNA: TGTGCCAGCAGCTTACAGGGAACGAACACTGAAGCTTTCTTT.

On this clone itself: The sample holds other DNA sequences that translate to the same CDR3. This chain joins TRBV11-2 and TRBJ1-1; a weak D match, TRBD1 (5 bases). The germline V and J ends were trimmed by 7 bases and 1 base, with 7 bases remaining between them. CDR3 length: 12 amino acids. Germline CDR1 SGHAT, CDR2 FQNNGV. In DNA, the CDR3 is TGTGCCAGCAACAGGCCGAACACTGAAGCTTTCTTT. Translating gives CASNRPNTEAFF.

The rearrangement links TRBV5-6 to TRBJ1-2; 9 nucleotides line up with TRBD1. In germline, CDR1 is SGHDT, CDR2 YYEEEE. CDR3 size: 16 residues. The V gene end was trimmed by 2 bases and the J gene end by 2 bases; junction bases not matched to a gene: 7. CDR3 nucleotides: TGTGCCAGCAGCTTTACCGGACAGGGGAGAAACTATGGCTACACCTTC. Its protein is CASSFTGQGRNYGYTF.

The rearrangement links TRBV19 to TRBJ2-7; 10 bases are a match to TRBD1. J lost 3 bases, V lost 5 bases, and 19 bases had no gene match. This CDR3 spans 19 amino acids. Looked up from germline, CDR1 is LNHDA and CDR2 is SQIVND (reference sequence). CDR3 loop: CASSWRGTGESPKDYEQYF. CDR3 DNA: TGTGCCAGTAGTTGGCGGGGGACAGGGGAGTCTCCAAAGGACTACGAGCAGTACTTC.

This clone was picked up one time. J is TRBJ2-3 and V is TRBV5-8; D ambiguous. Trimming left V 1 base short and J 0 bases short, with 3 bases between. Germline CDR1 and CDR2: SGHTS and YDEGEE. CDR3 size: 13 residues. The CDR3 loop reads CASSLLSTDTQYF. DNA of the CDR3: TGTGCCAGCAGCTTGCTCAGCACAGATACGCAGTATTTT.